The TCR beta chain under discussion was sequenced for a study of cytotoxic CD8 clonotypes in ibrutinib-treated CLL. General study points: The public clonotypes identified were infrequent and showed contraction or stability on treatment. Elevated clonality accompanied ibrutinib response, with a return toward baseline values at progression.

In the case of this clone: The antigen is not known.

Germline V gene data show CDR1 as MNHEY and CDR2 as SVGAGI. CDR3 size: 14 residues. The germline V and J ends were trimmed by 6 bases and 0 bases, with 8 bases remaining between them. Produced via immunoSEQ multiplex PCR; TCRdb's table is partial and in-frame only. The table has tens of thousands of clones, roughly 45% seen once. The chain uses TRBV6-5 and TRBJ1-4; D unresolved. Sequenced material: PBMCs, taken before ibrutinib treatment. The sequence derives from a human donor with chronic lymphocytic leukemia. CDR3 residues: CASSRTSTNEKLFF. DNA for the CDR3: TGTGCCAGCAGCAGGACTTCAACTAATGAAAAACTGTTTTTT.